A single sample gave rise to the 2 T cell receptor beta chains below, sequenced in a study of T cell changes during pregnancy in multiple sclerosis. TCRdb keeps only in-frame clones here, not all; method: immunoSEQ multiplex PCR. This sample carries over 50,000 clones, 90% of them seen once, and the ten largest clones take roughly 2%. The source material was peripheral blood, sampled in the first trimester of pregnancy. These receptors were taken from a female donor in good health, enrolled as a control in a pregnancy study.

This clone was observed a single time. The CDR3 is CASSGQGFSGNTIYF. In DNA form, the CDR3 reads TGTGCCAGCAGCGGACAGGGCTTCTCTGGAAACACCATATATTTT. The V and J genes are TRBV2 and TRBJ1-3, with TRBD1 matching 8 bases. V shed 6 bases and J 0 bases; nucleotides not matched to a gene: 4. The V gene's germline CDR1 is SNHLY and CDR2 FYNNEI. The CDR3 is made up of 15 amino acids.

The chain is built from TRBV29-1 and TRBJ2-5; TRBD2 matches at 8 bases. The junction had 6 bases not matched to a gene; V was cut back by 4 bases and J by 5 bases. The V gene's germline CDR1 is SQVTM and CDR2 ANQGSEA. This CDR3 spans 13 amino acids. CDR3 bases: TGCAGCGTTGCGGGGGGGAAAGGGGAGACCCAGTACTTC. Its protein is CSVAGGKGETQYF.